This TCR beta chain was found in a study of OX40 agonist ivuxolimab in advanced cancers. The V and J ends lost 0 bases and 2 bases respectively, with 9 bases between them. CDR1 and CDR2 from the germline V gene are SGHRS and YFSETQ. The CDR3 spans 14 residues. The assay was immunoSEQ multiplex PCR, and TCRdb's table has in-frame clones only and misses some. The table shows around 15,000 clones, with about 85% occurring only once. The sequence was collected from an adult with an advanced solid tumor such as melanoma, head and neck, liver or kidney cancer. This chain uses TRBV5-1 with TRBJ2-7, with D hard to call. The sample here was CD4+ or CD8+ T cells sorted from blood, taken in a trial of the OX40 agonist ivuxolimab. The CDR3: CASSLDLGAYEQYF. Here the CDR3 DNA reads TGCGCCAGCAGCTTGGATTTAGGTGCCTACGAGCAGTACTTC.